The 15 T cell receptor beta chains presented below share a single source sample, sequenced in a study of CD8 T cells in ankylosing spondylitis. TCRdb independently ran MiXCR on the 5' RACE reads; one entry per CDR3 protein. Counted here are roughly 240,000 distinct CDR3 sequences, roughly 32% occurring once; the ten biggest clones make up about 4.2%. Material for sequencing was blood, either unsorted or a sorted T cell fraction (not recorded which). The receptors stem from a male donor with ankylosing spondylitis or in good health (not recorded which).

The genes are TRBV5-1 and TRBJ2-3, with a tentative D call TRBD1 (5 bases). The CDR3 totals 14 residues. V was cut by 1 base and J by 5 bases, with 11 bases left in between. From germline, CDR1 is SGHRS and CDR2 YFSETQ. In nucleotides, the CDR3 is TGCGCCAGCAGCTTGTCCAGGGCGCAAGATACGCAGTATTTT. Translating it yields CASSLSRAQDTQYF.

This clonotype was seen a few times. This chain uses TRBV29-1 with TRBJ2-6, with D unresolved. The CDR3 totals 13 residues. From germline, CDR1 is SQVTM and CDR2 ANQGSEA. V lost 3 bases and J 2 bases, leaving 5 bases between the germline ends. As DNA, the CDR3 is TGCAGCGTTGAGCTTGCTGGGGCCAACGTCCTGACTTTC. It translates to CSVELAGANVLTF. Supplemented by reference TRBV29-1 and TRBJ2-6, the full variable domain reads SAVISQKPSRDICQRGTSLTIQCQVDSQVTMMFWYRQQPGQSLTLIATANQGSEATYESGFVIDKFPISRPNLTFSTLTVSNMSPEDSSIYLCSVELAGANVLTFGAGSRLTVL.

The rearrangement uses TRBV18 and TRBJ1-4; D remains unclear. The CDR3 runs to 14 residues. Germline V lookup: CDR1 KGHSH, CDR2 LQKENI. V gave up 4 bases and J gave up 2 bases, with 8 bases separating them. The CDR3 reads CASSRSGTNEKLFF. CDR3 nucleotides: TGTGCCAGCTCACGGTCGGGGACTAATGAAAAACTGTTTTTT.

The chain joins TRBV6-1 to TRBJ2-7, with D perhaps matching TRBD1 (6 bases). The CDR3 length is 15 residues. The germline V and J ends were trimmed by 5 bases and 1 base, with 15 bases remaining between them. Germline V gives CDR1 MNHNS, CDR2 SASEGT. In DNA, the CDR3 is TGTGCCAGCAGTCCTCCGGAGACAGGTTCCTACGAGCAGTACTTC. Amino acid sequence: CASSPPETGSYEQYF.

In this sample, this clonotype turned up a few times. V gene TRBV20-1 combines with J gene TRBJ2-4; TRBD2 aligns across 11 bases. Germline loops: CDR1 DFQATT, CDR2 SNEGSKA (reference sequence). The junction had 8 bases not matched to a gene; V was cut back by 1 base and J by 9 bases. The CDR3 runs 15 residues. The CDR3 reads CSARGSTSGAGIQYF. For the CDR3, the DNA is TGCAGTGCTAGAGGTTCGACTAGCGGGGCAGGCATTCAGTACTTC.

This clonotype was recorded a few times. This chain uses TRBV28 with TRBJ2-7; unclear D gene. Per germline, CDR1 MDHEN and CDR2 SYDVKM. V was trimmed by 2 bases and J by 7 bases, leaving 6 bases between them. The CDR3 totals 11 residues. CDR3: CASSLNREQYF. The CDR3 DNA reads TGTGCCAGCAGTTTAAATCGGGAGCAGTACTTC. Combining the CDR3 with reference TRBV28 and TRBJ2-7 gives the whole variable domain DVKVTQSSRYLVKRTGEKVFLECVQDMDHENMFWYRQDPGLGLRLIYFSYDVKMKEKGDIPEGYSVSREKKERFSLILESASTNQTSMYLCASSLNREQYFGPGTRLTVT.

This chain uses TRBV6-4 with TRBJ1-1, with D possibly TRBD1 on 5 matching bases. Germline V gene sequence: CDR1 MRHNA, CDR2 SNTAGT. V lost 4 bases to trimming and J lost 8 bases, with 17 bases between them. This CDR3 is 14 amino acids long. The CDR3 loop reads CASSATPGRREAFF. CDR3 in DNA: TGTGCCAGCAGTGCGACCCCGGGACGGAGAGAAGCTTTCTTT.

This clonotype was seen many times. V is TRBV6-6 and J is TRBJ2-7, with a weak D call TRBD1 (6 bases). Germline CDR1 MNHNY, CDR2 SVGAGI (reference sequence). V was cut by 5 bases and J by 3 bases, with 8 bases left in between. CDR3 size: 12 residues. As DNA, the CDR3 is TGTGCCAGCAGTAAGGACAGCTACGAGCAGTACTTC. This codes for CASSKDSYEQYF.

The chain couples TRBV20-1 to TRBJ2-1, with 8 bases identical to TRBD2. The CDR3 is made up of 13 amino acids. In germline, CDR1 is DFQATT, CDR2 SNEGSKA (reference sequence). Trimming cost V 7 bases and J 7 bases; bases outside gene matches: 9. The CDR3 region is CSDATGGKNEQFF. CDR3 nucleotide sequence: TGCAGTGACGCGACGGGGGGGAAAAATGAGCAGTTCTTC.

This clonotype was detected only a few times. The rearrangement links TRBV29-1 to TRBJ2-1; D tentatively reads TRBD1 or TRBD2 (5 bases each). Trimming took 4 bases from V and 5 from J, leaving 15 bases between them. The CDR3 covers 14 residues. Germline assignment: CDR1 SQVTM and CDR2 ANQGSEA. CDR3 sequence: CSVVGRMSNNEQFF. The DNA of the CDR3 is TGCAGCGTTGTGGGACGGATGTCCAACAATGAGCAGTTCTTC.

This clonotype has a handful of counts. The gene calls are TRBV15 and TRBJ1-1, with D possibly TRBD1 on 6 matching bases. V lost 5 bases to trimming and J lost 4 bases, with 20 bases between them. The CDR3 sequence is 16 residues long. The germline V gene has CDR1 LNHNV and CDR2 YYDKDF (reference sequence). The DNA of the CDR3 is TGTGCCACCAGCCCCAAACGTGACAGGTGGGGCACTGAAGCTTTCTTT. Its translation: CATSPKRDRWGTEAFF.

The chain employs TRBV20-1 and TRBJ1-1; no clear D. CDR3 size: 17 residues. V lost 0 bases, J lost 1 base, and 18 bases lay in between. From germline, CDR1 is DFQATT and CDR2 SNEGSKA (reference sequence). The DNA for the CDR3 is TGCAGTGCTAGAGATGGGTTGGCGAGGGCGGGGAACACTGAAGCTTTCTTT. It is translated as CSARDGLARAGNTEAFF.

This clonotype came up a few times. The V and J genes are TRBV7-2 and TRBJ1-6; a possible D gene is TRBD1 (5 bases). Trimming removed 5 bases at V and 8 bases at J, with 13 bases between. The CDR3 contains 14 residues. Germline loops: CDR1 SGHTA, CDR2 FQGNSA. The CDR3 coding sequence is TGTGCCAGCAGCCTGATCGGGGGTGATTCACCCCTCCACTTT. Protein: CASSLIGGDSPLHF.

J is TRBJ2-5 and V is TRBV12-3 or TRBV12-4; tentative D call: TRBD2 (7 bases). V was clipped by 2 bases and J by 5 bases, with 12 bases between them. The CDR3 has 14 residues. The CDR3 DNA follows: TGTGCCAGCAGTTTACGGGGGGCAGAGGAGACCCAGTACTTC. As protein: CASSLRGAEETQYF.

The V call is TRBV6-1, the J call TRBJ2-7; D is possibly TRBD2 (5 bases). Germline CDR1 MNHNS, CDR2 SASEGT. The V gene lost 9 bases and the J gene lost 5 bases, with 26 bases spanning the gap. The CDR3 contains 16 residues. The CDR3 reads CASAPRLGEGWDEQYF. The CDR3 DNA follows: TGTGCCAGTGCCCCCCGGCTCGGGGAAGGATGGGACGAGCAGTACTTC.